This entry concerns a single TCR beta chain. TEMRA cells were enriched by FACS, while CD8+ and CD4+ T cells were obtained through a negative isolation that was performed magnetically. The record originates from a study of CD8 T cells in Susac syndrome. About the study: Active disease was present in about 6 of the sequenced Susac syndrome patients, whereas eight or nine of them were in remission.

RNA, at roughly 0.45 to 1 ug, was reverse transcribed with random hexamers. TCR beta CDR3 was amplified by immunoSEQ multiplex PCR. This amplification extended across 54 Vbeta and 13 Jbeta segments. MiXCR was run by TCRdb on the immunoSEQ multiplex PCR reads, yielding one entry per CDR3 protein. This sample yields about 110,000 distinct CDR3 sequences, of which approximately 95% are seen a single time; over 0.4% belongs to the top ten. Deletions cut 0 bases from V and 4 bases from J, with 11 bases between. The germline gives CDR1 SGDLS, CDR2 YYNGEE. This CDR3 region has 16 residues. This rearrangement joins TRBV9 to TRBJ2-6; D is uncertain. The clonotype originates from a human donor with Susac syndrome. Input material: CD8+ T cells from PBMCs. Here the CDR3 DNA reads TGTGCCAGCAGCGTAGTGATGGGTTCAGGGGCCAACGTCCTGACTTTC. It yields the protein CASSVVMGSGANVLTF. The variable domain in full, completed from reference TRBV9 and TRBJ2-6, reads DSGVTQTPKHLITATGQRVTLRCSPRSGDLSVYWYQQSLDQGLQFLIQYYNGEERAKGNILERFSAQQFPDLHSELNLSSLELGDSALYFCASSVVMGSGANVLTFGAGSRLTVL.